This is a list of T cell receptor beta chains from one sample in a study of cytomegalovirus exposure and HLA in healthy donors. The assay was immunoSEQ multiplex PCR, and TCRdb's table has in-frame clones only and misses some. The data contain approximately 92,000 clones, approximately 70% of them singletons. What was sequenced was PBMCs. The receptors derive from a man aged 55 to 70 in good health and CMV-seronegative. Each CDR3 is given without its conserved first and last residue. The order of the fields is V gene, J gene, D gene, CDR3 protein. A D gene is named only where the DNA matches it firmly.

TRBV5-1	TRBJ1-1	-	ASSVQGRMNTEAF
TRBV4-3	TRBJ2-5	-	ASSQESGFSYETQY
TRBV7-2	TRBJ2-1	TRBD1	ASSSTGTGVYNEQF
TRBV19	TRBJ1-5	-	ASSIDSSSGWQPQH
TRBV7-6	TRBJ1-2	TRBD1	ASSPGTAYGYT
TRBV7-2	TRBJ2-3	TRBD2	ASSPLGLAGGGDTQY
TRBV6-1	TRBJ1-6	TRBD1	ATRDSNNSPLH
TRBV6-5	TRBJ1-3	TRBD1	ASSADRGSGNTIY
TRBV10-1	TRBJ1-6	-	ASSESGGGSPLH
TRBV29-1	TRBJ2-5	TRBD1	SAPGTGDVETQY
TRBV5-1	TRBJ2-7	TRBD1	ASSLEGQGVEQY
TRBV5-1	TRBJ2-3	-	ASHSTSTDTQY
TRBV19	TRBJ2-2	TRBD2	ASAVSGTSGAGELF
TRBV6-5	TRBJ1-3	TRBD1	ASSSTGTGVGNTIY
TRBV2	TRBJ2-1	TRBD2	ASDTGLAGIYNEQF
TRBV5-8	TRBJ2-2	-	ASSLAGGTGELF
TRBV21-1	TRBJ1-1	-	ASNRRDWNTEAF
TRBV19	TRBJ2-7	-	ASSTQGSYEQY
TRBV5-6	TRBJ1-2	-	ASSFVGLTANYGYT
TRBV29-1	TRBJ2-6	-	SVLDSSGANVLT
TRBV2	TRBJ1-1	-	ASMVPGGAAF
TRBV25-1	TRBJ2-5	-	ASSEPDIQETQY
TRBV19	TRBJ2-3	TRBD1	ASSGRDRNTDTQY
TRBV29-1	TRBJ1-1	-	STLTPLNTEAF
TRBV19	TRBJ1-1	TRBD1	ASSILPGQGNTEAF
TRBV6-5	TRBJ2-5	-	ASAVSGGPQETQY
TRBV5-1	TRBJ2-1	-	ASSLGDSYNEQF
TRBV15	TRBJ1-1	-	ATSRGGGSFVEAF
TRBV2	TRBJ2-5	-	ASSELEVGQETQY
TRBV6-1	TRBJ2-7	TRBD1	ASREGQANEQY
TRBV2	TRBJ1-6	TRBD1	ASSKPRDSTLSYNSPLH
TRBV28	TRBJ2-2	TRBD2	ASRWLAENTGELF
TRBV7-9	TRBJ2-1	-	ASSLGRGEYNEQF
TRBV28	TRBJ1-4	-	ASLDSGGSEKLF
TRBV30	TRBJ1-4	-	AWSGKGTSNEKLF
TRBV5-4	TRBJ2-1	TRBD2	ASSFGGGASNEQF
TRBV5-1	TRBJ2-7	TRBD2	ASSTSGTSVDQY
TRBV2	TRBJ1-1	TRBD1	ASLYSQGANTEAF
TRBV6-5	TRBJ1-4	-	ASSTQDREKLF
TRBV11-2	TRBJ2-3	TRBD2	ASSLGQAGGDTQY
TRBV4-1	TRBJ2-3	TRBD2	ASSSQSGRLDTQY
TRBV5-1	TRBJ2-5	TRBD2	ASSLEGLATETQY
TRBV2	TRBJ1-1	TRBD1	ASNQGARTEAF
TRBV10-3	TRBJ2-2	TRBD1	AISEFRGPGELF
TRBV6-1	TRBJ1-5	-	ASSDFRGHSNQPQH
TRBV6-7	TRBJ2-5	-	ASSYFRVQETQY
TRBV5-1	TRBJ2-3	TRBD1	ASSGTGQLTDTQY
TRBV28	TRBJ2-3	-	ASTLLTSMTDTQY
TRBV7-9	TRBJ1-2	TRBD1	ASSLGPLGTGSGYT
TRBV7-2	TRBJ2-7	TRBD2	ASSWTSGGYEQY
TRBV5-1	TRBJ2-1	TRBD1	ASRRDRGSDEQF